Each of the 26 T cell receptor beta chains below was sequenced from the same sample in a study of T cells in Graves' hyperthyroidism and ophthalmopathy. Amplified TCR beta CDR3 regions derived from RNA transcripts. First-round RT-PCR targeting the TCR CDR3 was performed with the HTBI primer set. TCRdb independently ran MiXCR on the multiplex PCR reads; one entry per CDR3 protein. The sample lists about 420,000 distinct CDR3 sequences, about a sixth occurring once. The specimen was blood. All receptors come from a woman between 18 and 30 years old with Graves' hyperthyroidism.

V is TRBV19 and J is TRBJ1-5; D might be TRBD1 (6 bases). V was clipped by 6 bases and J by 5 bases, with 11 bases between them. The germline V gene encodes CDR1 LNHDA and CDR2 SQIVND (reference sequence). CDR3 length: 13 residues. CDR3 region: CASSTGLYQPQHF. As DNA, the CDR3 is TGTGCCAGTAGCACAGGGTTGTATCAGCCCCAGCATTTT.

The chain couples TRBV29-1 to TRBJ2-1; the match to TRBD2 covers 10 bases. This CDR3 comprises 16 residues. The V gene end was trimmed by 1 base and the J gene end by 4 bases; junction bases not matched to a gene: 7. Germline CDR1 is SQVTM and CDR2 is ANQGSEA. The DNA of the CDR3 is TGCAGCGTTGAAGGCGAGGGGACTAGCGCTTACAATGAGCAGTTCTTC. Its protein is CSVEGEGTSAYNEQFF.

The genes are TRBV5-1 and TRBJ2-1; the match to TRBD1 covers 8 bases. Germline assignment: CDR1 SGHRS and CDR2 YFSETQ. J gave up 9 bases and V 0 bases, and 5 bases lay outside the gene matches. CDR3 length: 14 residues. The CDR3 sequence is CASSLGTGSIEQFF. CDR3 DNA: TGCGCCAGCAGCTTGGGGACAGGGTCTATTGAGCAGTTCTTC.

This clonotype has just a few counts. The gene calls are TRBV5-5 and TRBJ1-4; unclear D gene. Germline V gene lookup returns CDR1 SGHKS and CDR2 YYEKEE (reference sequence). V was clipped by 4 bases and J by 3 bases, with 7 bases between them. The CDR3 extends over 13 amino acids. CDR3 region: CASSDGPNEKLFF. In DNA, the CDR3 is TGTGCCAGCAGCGATGGTCCTAATGAAAAACTGTTTTTT. Using reference TRBV5-5 and TRBJ1-4 for the parts outside the CDR3, the full variable domain is DAGVTQSPTHLIKTRGQQVTLRCSPISGHKSVSWYQQVLGQGPQFIFQYYEKEERGRGNFPDRFSARQFPNYSSELNVNALLLGDSALYLCASSDGPNEKLFFGSGTQLSVL.

In this sample, this clonotype turned up many times. This chain connects TRBV10-3 to TRBJ1-4; perhaps TRBD1 as D (6 bases). The length of the CDR3 is 19 residues. Per the germline V gene, CDR1 is ENHRY and CDR2 is SYGVKD. The V gene lost 2 bases and the J gene lost 0 bases, with 19 bases spanning the gap. CDR3 region: CAISEAKLDGGATNEKLFF. The CDR3, as DNA: TGTGCCATCAGTGAGGCAAAACTGGACGGGGGCGCAACTAATGAAAAACTGTTTTTT.

This clonotype has ten or more counts. The CDR3 region has the DNA TGTGCCAGCAGTTACGGGGGGGAGGGCTACAATGAGCAGTTCTTC. Translation gives CASSYGGEGYNEQFF. V is TRBV6-2 or TRBV6-3 and J is TRBJ2-1; TRBD2 aligns across 7 bases. The CDR3 extends over 15 amino acids. In germline, CDR1 is MNHEY, CDR2 SVGEGT. V lost 2 bases to trimming and J lost 3 bases; unmatched junction nucleotides: 4.

In this sample, this clonotype turned up a few times. This chain uses TRBV20-1 with TRBJ1-6; 7 bases match TRBD1. CDR1 and CDR2 from the germline V gene are DFQATT and SNEGSKA (reference sequence). CDR3 length equals 15 residues. Germline trimming cut 6 bases from V and 10 bases from J; bases unmatched to any gene: 15. The chain's CDR3 is CSALTPTGVGSPLHF. In nucleotides, the CDR3 is TGCAGTGCCCTGACCCCAACAGGGGTAGGCTCACCCCTCCACTTT.

The V call is TRBV12-3 or TRBV12-4, the J call TRBJ1-3; no reliable D call. Trimming pared 9 bases from V and 5 bases from J, leaving 5 bases between. CDR3 size: 10 residues. The CDR3 region is CASGRNTIYF. The DNA for the CDR3 is TGTGCCAGTGGACGAAACACCATATATTTT.

This clonotype was counted ten times or more. The rearrangement joins TRBV18 to TRBJ2-7, with D uncertain. Germline lookup yields CDR1 KGHSH and CDR2 LQKENI. Trimming shortened V by 3 bases and J by 5 bases, and 14 bases separated the two germline ends. There are 14 residues in the CDR3. The CDR3 sequence: CASSPIPVGHEQYF. DNA for the CDR3: TGTGCCAGCTCACCGATCCCGGTGGGCCACGAGCAGTACTTC.

The chain recombines TRBV6-2 or TRBV6-3 with TRBJ2-4, with TRBD1 as a possible D gene (6 bases). V was shortened by 2 bases and J by 4 bases, with 12 bases between the two germline ends. The CDR3 consists of 15 residues. Germline lookup yields CDR1 MNHEY and CDR2 SVGEGT. The CDR3 DNA is TGTGCCAGCAGTTACCGGACAGACAGAAAAAACATTCAGTACTTC. Its protein product is CASSYRTDRKNIQYF.

The chain has TRBV7-3 and TRBJ2-5; perhaps TRBD2 as D (5 bases). CDR1 is SGHTA and CDR2 is FQGTGA in the germline V gene. CDR3 size: 14 residues. The ends were cut back, 0 bases at V and 5 bases at J, with 10 bases in the middle. The CDR3 protein is CASSLTGSEETQYF. Written as DNA, the CDR3 is TGTGCCAGCAGCTTAACGGGGAGTGAGGAGACCCAGTACTTC.

About this clonotype itself: A read error is possible here, since a much larger clone lies one base away. V and J are TRBV10-2 and TRBJ1-1, with TRBD1 as a possible D gene (5 bases). Trimming pared 2 bases from V and 6 bases from J, leaving 19 bases between. Per the germline V gene, CDR1 is WSHSY and CDR2 is SAAADI. The CDR3 has 16 amino acids. For the CDR3, the DNA is TGCGCCAGCAGTGAGACATTAGCGGGGGGTCCCTCTGAAGCTTTCTTT. Protein sequence: CASSETLAGGPSEAFF.

For this clonotype: A read error is possible here, since a much larger clone lies one base away. The chain joins TRBV3-1 to TRBJ2-1; 8 positions agree with TRBD2. There are 16 residues in the CDR3. Germline assignment: CDR1 LGHDT and CDR2 YNNKEL (reference sequence). The CDR3 loop reads CTSSQLGTSPNPEQFF. DNA of the CDR3: TGTACCAGCAGCCAACTTGGGACTAGTCCCAATCCAGAGCAGTTCTTC.

The chain combines TRBV6-1 with TRBJ2-2; the match to TRBD2 covers 9 bases. Losses at the gene ends were 6 bases for V and 6 bases for J; bases not matched to a gene: 8. Germline assignment: CDR1 MNHNS and CDR2 SASEGT. This CDR3 is built from 15 residues. This chain's CDR3 is CASRAPGLAPGELFF. In DNA form, the CDR3 reads TGTGCCAGCAGGGCACCGGGACTAGCCCCCGGGGAGCTGTTTTTT.

The chain is built from TRBV7-2 and TRBJ1-5, with D unresolved. The germline CDR1 and CDR2 sequences are SGHTA and FQGNSA. The CDR3 totals 15 residues. V lost 1 base, J lost 6 bases, and 13 bases lay in between. CDR3 in DNA: TGTGCCAGCAGCTTAGTAGTGGGTTTGGGTCAGCCCCAGCATTTT. Translated, it gives CASSLVVGLGQPQHF. Combining the CDR3 with reference TRBV7-2 and TRBJ1-5 gives the whole variable domain GAGVSQSPSNKVTEKGKDVELRCDPISGHTALYWYRQSLGQGLEFLIYFQGNSAPDKSGLPSDRFSAERTGGSVSTLTIQRTQQEDSAVYLCASSLVVGLGQPQHFGDGTRLSIL.

Many counts were recorded for this clonotype. One junction end disagrees with the germline gene, perhaps due to a read error. The chain has TRBV11-2 and TRBJ1-2; TRBD1 matches 9 bases. The CDR3 is made up of 13 amino acids. Germline V CDR1 and CDR2: SGHAT, FQNNGV. The CDR3 region has the DNA TGTGCCAGCAACTTACCGGGACAGGGATCCCGCACCTTC. As protein: CASNLPGQGSRTF.

The CDR3 region is CASSSLAWGPTDTQYF. The CDR3 DNA reads as TGTGCCAGCAGCTCTTTAGCGTGGGGGCCGACAGATACGCAGTATTTT. This chain joins TRBV7-6 and TRBJ2-3; D possibly corresponds to TRBD1 (6 bases). Germline CDR1 and CDR2: SGHVS and FNYEAQ. Trimming pared 4 bases from V and 3 bases from J, leaving 17 bases between. CDR3 length: 16 amino acids.

The CDR3, as DNA: TGCAGTGCTAGAGCATATGGGGCGGGTGGCTACACCTTC. Protein: CSARAYGAGGYTF. The chain has TRBV20-1 and TRBJ1-2; D perhaps matches TRBD1 (5 bases). Germline V lookup: CDR1 DFQATT, CDR2 SNEGSKA (reference sequence). The CDR3 covers 13 residues. The V end was cut by 1 base, the J end by 7 bases, with 13 bases between.

This clonotype showed up many times. This chain connects TRBV5-1 to TRBJ2-1; TRBD2 agrees at 14 bases. V gave up 0 bases and J gave up 5 bases; unmatched junction bases: 4. The germline V gene has CDR1 SGHRS and CDR2 YFSETQ. The CDR3 is 17 residues long. CDR3 in amino acids: CASSLGLAGGPNNEQFF. The CDR3 region has the DNA TGCGCCAGCAGCTTGGGACTAGCGGGAGGGCCGAACAATGAGCAGTTCTTC.

The rearrangement links TRBV9 to TRBJ1-4; D call uncertain. Germline V gene data show CDR1 as SGDLS and CDR2 as YYNGEE. The CDR3 is 16 residues long. The ends were cut back, 0 bases at V and 0 bases at J, with 9 bases in the middle. The CDR3 region has the DNA TGTGCCAGCAGCGTAGGGGCGTCTACAACTAATGAAAAACTGTTTTTT. It encodes CASSVGASTTNEKLFF.

Many counts were recorded for this clonotype. This CDR3 is CASSVGIGQANTGELFF. The DNA for the CDR3 is TGTGCCAGCAGCGTAGGTATCGGACAGGCTAACACCGGGGAGCTGTTTTTT. This chain connects TRBV9 to TRBJ2-2, with 7 bases matching TRBD1. Germline CDR1 reads SGDLS; CDR2 reads YYNGEE. V shed 0 bases and J 2 bases; nucleotides not matched to a gene: 7. CDR3 length: 17 amino acids.

This clonotype has ten or more counts. The chain recombines TRBV11-2 with TRBJ2-5, with 9 bases aligning to TRBD2. V lost 1 base, J lost 3 bases, and 6 bases stayed unmatched. Per germline, CDR1 SGHAT and CDR2 FQNNGV. The length of the CDR3 is 16 residues. DNA of the CDR3: TGTGCCAGCAGCTTAGCGTGGTCTAGCGGGAAAGAGACCCAGTACTTC. This translates into CASSLAWSSGKETQYF.

This clonotype was seen a few times. The chain links TRBV2 to TRBJ2-7; 14 bases match TRBD2. Germline V gene data show CDR1 as SNHLY and CDR2 as FYNNEI. V lost 7 bases, J lost 6 bases, and 17 bases stayed unmatched. CDR3 size: 18 residues. In nucleotides, the CDR3 is TGTGCCAGCACTAAAGGGACCGGGACTAGCGGGAGAAATGGCGAGCAGTACTTC. The encoded protein is CASTKGTGTSGRNGEQYF.

This chain joins TRBV28 and TRBJ2-1; D call uncertain. The CDR3 loop spans 17 amino acids. Trimming stripped 3 bases from V and 8 bases from J, with 23 bases between. In germline, CDR1 is MDHEN, CDR2 SYDVKM. CDR3 coding DNA: TGTGCCAGCAGTTTTTTAGGTGATTATGGAATCCAGGATGAGCAGTTCTTC. This sequence encodes CASSFLGDYGIQDEQFF.

To note about this clonotype: A read error may be the cause here, since a much bigger clone is one base away. The chain is built from TRBV2 and TRBJ1-5, with unresolved D. Germline V CDR1 and CDR2: SNHLY, FYNNEI. The CDR3 is 15 amino acids. Here the CDR3 DNA reads TGTGCCAGCAGTGAAGGGTGGGATAGCAATCAGCCCCGGCATTTT. Protein sequence: CASSEGWDSNQPRHF.

This clonotype was seen more than once but under ten times. The V and J genes are TRBV5-5 and TRBJ1-2, with TRBD1 identical over 7 bases. CDR1 is SGHKS, CDR2 YYEKEE, per germline (reference sequence). CDR3 length: 16 residues. V gave up 0 bases and J gave up 4 bases; unmatched junction bases: 9. CDR3 nucleotide sequence: TGTGCCAGCAGCTTGGGCCTCCGACAGGGAGGCTATGGCTACACCTTC. This codes for CASSLGLRQGGYGYTF.